The 24 T cell receptor beta chains below were found in one sample sequenced in a study of regulatory T cells in long-lasting Graves disease. Through Arm-PCR of CDR3 regions and iRepertoire HTBI primers, TCR beta libraries were built. TCRdb used MiXCR to reprocess the multiplex PCR reads, holding one entry per CDR3 protein. The sample yields 400,000 to 450,000 distinct CDR3 sequences, roughly 15% seen once. Time point: newly diagnosed GD, antithyroid drugs for less than 3 months. Extracted RNA from PBMCs served as the source of the TCR library. The data were also submitted as part of a second study, on T cells in Graves' hyperthyroidism and ophthalmopathy.

Specimen: peripheral blood mononuclear cells (PBMCs), collected at new diagnosis, from a patient treated with antithyroid drugs. The receptors here all came from a woman aged 25-40 years with Graves disease.

A few counts support this clonotype. The chain has TRBV6-1 and TRBJ1-1, with 9 positions matching TRBD1. This CDR3 has 19 amino acids. Germline loops: CDR1 MNHNS, CDR2 SASEGT. After removal of 6 bases from V and 1 base from J, the junction contained 18 bases not matched to a gene. CDR3: CASSSEVLQGAMGNTEAFF. CDR3 bases: TGTGCCAGCAGCTCCGAGGTATTACAGGGGGCTATGGGGAACACTGAAGCTTTCTTT.

This clonotype occurred many times. The genes are TRBV11-2 and TRBJ2-5; TRBD2 matches 7 bases. Germline loops: CDR1 SGHAT, CDR2 FQNNGV. CDR3 length: 15 residues. Trimming cost V 4 bases and J 3 bases; bases outside gene matches: 8. In nucleotides, the CDR3 is TGTGCCAGCAGCTCGTTCTGGGCGGGAGAAGAGACCCAGTACTTC. Translated, it gives CASSSFWAGEETQYF.

This clonotype occurred many times. V is TRBV12-3 or TRBV12-4 and J is TRBJ2-1; TRBD2 agrees at 9 bases. V lost 10 bases to trimming and J lost 6 bases; unmatched junction nucleotides: 10. The CDR3 loop spans 14 amino acids. CDR3 sequence: CATVRASGANEQFF. DNA for the CDR3: TGTGCCACCGTAAGGGCTAGCGGGGCCAATGAGCAGTTCTTC.

To note about this clonotype: Relative to the germline gene, one junction end is altered; a read error may explain this. The CDR3 DNA reads TGTGCCAGCAGCCCGCGACAGGCCCCTAACTATGGCCACACCTTC. Translated: CASSPRQAPNYGHTF. J is TRBJ1-2 and V is TRBV7-9; possible D gene TRBD1, 6 bases. The CDR3 has 15 residues. Germline lookup yields CDR1 SEHNR and CDR2 FQNEAQ (reference sequence).

The chain employs TRBV11-1 and TRBJ2-7, with a weak D call TRBD1 (6 bases). The CDR3 runs to 15 residues. Germline-derived CDR1 and CDR2 are SGHAT and FQDESV (reference sequence). Trimming removed 5 bases from V and 0 bases from J, with 14 bases in between. CDR3 residues: CASSHMGAGSYEQYF. The CDR3 DNA follows: TGTGCCAGCAGCCACATGGGGGCGGGCTCCTACGAGCAGTACTTC.

Comments on this clonotype: The conserved closing phenylalanine or tryptophan is absent in this CDR3, likely reflecting a read error. V is TRBV19 and J is TRBJ2-5, with 7 bases identical to TRBD1. This CDR3 contains 14 residues. J gave up 3 bases and V 2 bases, and 3 bases lay outside the gene matches. Germline assignment: CDR1 LNHDA and CDR2 SQIVND (reference sequence). CDR3 bases: TGTGCCAGTAGTATACAAGGGGGCGAAGAGACCCAGTACCTC. Encoded protein: CASSIQGGEETQYL.

Only a few counts were recorded for this clonotype. The V call is TRBV6-2 or TRBV6-3, the J call TRBJ2-2; D is ambiguous. Trimming stripped 6 bases from V and 1 base from J, with 12 bases between. Germline lookup yields CDR1 MNHEY and CDR2 SVGEGT. CDR3 length: 15 amino acids. Here the CDR3 reads CASSTGTENTGELFF. The CDR3 coding sequence is TGTGCCAGCAGCACCGGCACAGAGAACACCGGGGAGCTGTTTTTT.

This clonotype was seen at least ten times. V usage is TRBV6-1 and J usage is TRBJ2-3, with 9 bases matching TRBD2. The CDR3 totals 15 residues. From germline, CDR1 is MNHNS and CDR2 SASEGT. V lost 6 bases to trimming and J lost 2 bases; unmatched junction nucleotides: 6. In DNA, the CDR3 is TGTGCCAGCAGCTCAAGCGGGAGGCCCACAGATACGCAGTATTTT. It specifies CASSSSGRPTDTQYF.

In regard to this clonotype: With a much larger clone just one base away, this may be a read error. CDR3 nucleotides: TGTGCCAGCAGTTTTGCGGGAGAGGGTGAGCAGTACTTC. Translating gives CASSFAGEGEQYF. This chain links TRBV28 with TRBJ2-7, with TRBD2 matching over 7 bases. The CDR3 extends over 13 amino acids. V dropped 3 bases and J dropped 7; count of bases not matched to a gene: 6. CDR1 and CDR2 (germline): MDHEN, SYDVKM.

The table lists this clonotype with many counts. The CDR3 region is CASSLNSGGQFF. The CDR3 DNA reads as TGTGCCAGCAGCTTAAACTCCGGAGGGCAGTTCTTC. This sequence joins TRBV7-9 and TRBJ2-1; TRBD2 is a possible D gene (5 bases). The CDR3 is 12 amino acids. Trimming cost V 2 bases and J 12 bases, with 11 bases left between them. The germline V gene has CDR1 SEHNR and CDR2 FQNEAQ (reference sequence).

This chain joins TRBV13 and TRBJ2-3; no clear D. The ends were cut back, 5 bases at V and 4 bases at J, with 7 bases in the middle. The CDR3 length is 12 residues. Germline loops: CDR1 PRHDT, CDR2 FYEKMQ (reference sequence). This CDR3 is CASSTGSDTQYF. DNA for the CDR3: TGTGCCAGCAGCACTGGGTCAGATACGCAGTATTTT.

This clonotype has ten or more counts. The chain carries TRBV28 and TRBJ2-5; no clear D gene. The CDR3 runs to 12 residues. The germline V gene encodes CDR1 MDHEN and CDR2 SYDVKM. V dropped 4 bases and J dropped 3 bases, with 6 bases sitting between them. The CDR3 is CASSSTEETQYF. The CDR3 region has the DNA TGTGCCAGCAGTTCTACGGAAGAGACCCAGTACTTC.

In its sample, this clonotype was seen many times. V usage is TRBV2 and J usage is TRBJ2-5; 7 nucleotides align to TRBD2. The CDR3 is 15 amino acids. Trimming removed 3 bases from V and 2 bases from J; junction bases left unmatched: 6. The germline V gene encodes CDR1 SNHLY and CDR2 FYNNEI. The CDR3, as DNA: TGTGCCAGCAGTGACGGCGGGAGCTGGCAAGAGACCCAGTACTTC. It yields the protein CASSDGGSWQETQYF.

This clonotype was counted many times. This rearrangement joins TRBV5-1 to TRBJ2-3; 11 bases match TRBD2. V was pared by 4 bases and J by 0 bases, with 4 bases of the junction left unmatched. Germline V gives CDR1 SGHRS, CDR2 YFSETQ. CDR3 length equals 16 residues. CDR3 sequence (DNA): TGCGCCAGCAGCCCGGGACTAGCGGTTAGCACAGATACGCAGTATTTT. Encoded protein: CASSPGLAVSTDTQYF. The whole variable domain, remainder taken from reference TRBV5-1 and TRBJ2-3, is KAGVTQTPRYLIKTRGQQVTLSCSPISGHRSVSWYQQTPGQGLQFLFEYFSETQRNKGNFPGRFSGRQFSNSRSEMNVSTLELGDSALYLCASSPGLAVSTDTQYFGPGTRLTVL.

This clonotype has at least ten counts. The chain joins TRBV28 to TRBJ2-1, with TRBD2 matching 8 bases. The CDR3 has 14 amino acids. The V segment lost 2 bases and the J segment 8 bases; nucleotides outside the gene matches: 5. Germline values: CDR1 MDHEN, CDR2 SYDVKM. CDR3 bases: TGTGCCAGCAGTTTACCGACTAGCGTCGATGAGCAGTTCTTC. This codes for CASSLPTSVDEQFF.

Only a few counts were recorded for this clonotype. CDR3 residues: CSAPPTIHNEQFF. The CDR3 DNA reads TGCAGTGCCCCCCCCACGATCCACAATGAGCAGTTCTTC. The rearrangement uses TRBV20-1 and TRBJ2-1; no reliable D call. Germline V gene data show CDR1 as DFQATT and CDR2 as SNEGSKA (reference sequence). Trimming left V 6 bases short and J 5 bases short, with 14 bases between. The CDR3 is 13 amino acids.

This clonotype was counted many times. V and J are TRBV7-9 and TRBJ2-5, with 7 bases fitting TRBD1. The germline V gene has CDR1 SEHNR and CDR2 FQNEAQ (reference sequence). The CDR3 has 14 amino acids. V shed 8 bases and J 2 bases; nucleotides not matched to a gene: 8. The CDR3 DNA reads TGTGCCAGCGGTGACAGGGTGTGGCAAGAGACCCAGTACTTC. This gives the protein CASGDRVWQETQYF.

This clonotype came up many times. The chain carries TRBV2 and TRBJ1-2; the D gene is possibly TRBD1 (6 bases). The CDR3 totals 12 residues. Germline loops: CDR1 SNHLY, CDR2 FYNNEI. V was pared by 8 bases and J by 9 bases, with 16 bases between. The CDR3 sequence: CASLSTGQSYTF. CDR3 sequence (DNA): TGTGCCAGCCTGAGCACAGGGCAAAGCTACACCTTC.

This clonotype was detected ten times or more. The chain recombines TRBV11-3 with TRBJ2-3; D gene uncertain. Between the trimmed V and J ends, which lost 0 bases and 6 bases, there was a span of 16 bases. The CDR3 is made up of 16 amino acids. Looked up from germline, CDR1 is SGHNT and CDR2 is YENEEA. CDR3 coding DNA: TGTGCCAGCAGCTTAGATTCTTGGGGATCCGGCGATACGCAGTATTTT. It codes for CASSLDSWGSGDTQYF.

This clonotype was recorded many times. The CDR3 DNA sequence: TGCAGCGTTGAAGATATTGACAGGGGGCTATGGAAACTGTTTTTT. Its translation is CSVEDIDRGLWKLFF. The chain recombines TRBV29-1 with TRBJ1-4, with TRBD1 identical over 10 bases. Germline CDR1 reads SQVTM; CDR2 reads ANQGSEA. With V trimmed by 0 bases and J by 11 bases, 9 bases remained unmatched. The CDR3 spans 15 residues. Based on the CDR3 plus reference TRBV29-1 and TRBJ1-4, the full variable domain is SAVISQKPSRDICQRGTSLTIQCQVDSQVTMMFWYRQQPGQSLTLIATANQGSEATYESGFVIDKFPISRPNLTFSTLTVSNMSPEDSSIYLCSVEDIDRGLWKLFFGSGTQLSVL.

This clonotype was detected ten times or more. This chain joins TRBV7-8 and TRBJ2-1; D gene ambiguous. The CDR3 runs to 16 residues. Germline CDR1 reads SGHVS; CDR2 reads FQNEAQ. The V gene lost 5 bases and the J gene lost 0 bases, with 14 bases spanning the gap. As DNA, the CDR3 is TGTGCCAGCAGCCTAGGCGTGGCCACCTCCTACAATGAGCAGTTCTTC. As protein: CASSLGVATSYNEQFF.

This clonotype was observed a few times. The rearrangement uses TRBV27 and TRBJ1-5; D not certain. CDR3 length: 14 residues. From germline, CDR1 is MNHEY and CDR2 SMNVEV (reference sequence). V lost 0 bases, J lost 5 bases, and 8 bases lay in between. The CDR3 DNA reads TGTGCCAGCAGTTTATCGATGCGGGATCAGCCCCAGCATTTT. Its protein is CASSLSMRDQPQHF.

This clonotype was recorded at least ten times. The CDR3 DNA reads as TGTGCCTGGGACTCTAGCGGGAGTCTAACAGATACGCAGTATTTT. This codes for CAWDSSGSLTDTQYF. The V gene is TRBV30, the J gene TRBJ2-3, with TRBD2 matching over 10 bases. V trimming: 5 bases; J trimming: 3 bases; junction bases outside the gene matches: 8. Germline V CDR1 and CDR2: GTSNPN, SVGIG (reference sequence). The CDR3 sequence is 15 residues long.

This clonotype was picked up many times. V usage is TRBV20-1 and J usage is TRBJ2-1, with D possibly matching TRBD2 (5 bases). Trimming pared 6 bases from V and 5 bases from J, leaving 17 bases between. Germline CDR1 reads DFQATT; CDR2 reads SNEGSKA (reference sequence). This CDR3 is built from 14 residues. DNA of the CDR3: TGCAGTGCCTCGGAGGACTTTTTGCACAATGAGCAGTTCTTC. Amino acids: CSASEDFLHNEQFF.